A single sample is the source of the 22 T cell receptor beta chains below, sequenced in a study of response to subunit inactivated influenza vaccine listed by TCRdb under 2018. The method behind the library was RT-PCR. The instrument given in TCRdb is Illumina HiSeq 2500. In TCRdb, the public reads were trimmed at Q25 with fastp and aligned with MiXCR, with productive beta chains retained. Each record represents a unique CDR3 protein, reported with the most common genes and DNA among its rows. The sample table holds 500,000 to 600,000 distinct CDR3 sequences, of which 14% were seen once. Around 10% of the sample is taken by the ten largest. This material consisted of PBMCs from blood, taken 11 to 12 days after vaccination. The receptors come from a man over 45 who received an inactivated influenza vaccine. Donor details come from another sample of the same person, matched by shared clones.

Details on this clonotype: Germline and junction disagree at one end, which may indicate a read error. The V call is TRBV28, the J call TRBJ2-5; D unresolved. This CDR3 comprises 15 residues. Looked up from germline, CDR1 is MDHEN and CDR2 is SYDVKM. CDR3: CVSSLALASQETQYF. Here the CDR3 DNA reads TGTGTCAGCAGTTTAGCCCTGGCAAGCCAAGAGACCCAGTACTTC.

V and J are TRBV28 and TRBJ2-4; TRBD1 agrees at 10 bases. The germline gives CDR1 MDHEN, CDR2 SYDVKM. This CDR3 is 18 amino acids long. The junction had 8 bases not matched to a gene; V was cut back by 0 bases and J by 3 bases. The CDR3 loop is CASSLWTGGPPDKNIQYF. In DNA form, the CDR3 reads TGTGCCAGCAGTTTATGGACAGGGGGCCCCCCTGACAAAAACATTCAGTACTTC.

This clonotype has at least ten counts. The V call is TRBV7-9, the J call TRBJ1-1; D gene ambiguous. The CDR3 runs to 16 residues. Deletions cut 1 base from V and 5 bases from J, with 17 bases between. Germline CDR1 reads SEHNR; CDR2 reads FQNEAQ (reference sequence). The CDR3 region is CASSLVYMTSRTEAFF. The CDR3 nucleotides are TGTGCCAGCAGCTTAGTCTATATGACCTCGAGGACTGAAGCTTTCTTT.

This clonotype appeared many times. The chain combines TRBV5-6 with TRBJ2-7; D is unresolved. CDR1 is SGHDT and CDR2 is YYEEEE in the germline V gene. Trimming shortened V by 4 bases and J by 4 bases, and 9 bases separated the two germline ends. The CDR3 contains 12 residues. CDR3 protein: CASSRYEYEQYF. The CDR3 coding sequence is TGTGCCAGCAGCCGTTATGAGTACGAGCAGTACTTC.

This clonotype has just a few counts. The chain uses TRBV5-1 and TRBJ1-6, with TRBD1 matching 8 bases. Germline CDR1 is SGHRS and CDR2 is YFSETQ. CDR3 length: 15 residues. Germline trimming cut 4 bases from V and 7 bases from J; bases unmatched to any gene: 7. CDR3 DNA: TGCGCCAGCAGCCCGAGACAGGGGCTGAATTCACCCCTCCACTTT. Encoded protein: CASSPRQGLNSPLHF.

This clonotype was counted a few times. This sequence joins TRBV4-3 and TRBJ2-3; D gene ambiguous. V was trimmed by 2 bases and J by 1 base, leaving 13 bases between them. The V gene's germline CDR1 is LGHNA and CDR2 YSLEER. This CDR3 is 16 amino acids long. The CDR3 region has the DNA TGCGCCAGCAGCCAAATGGCCTGGCTAGGCACAGATACGCAGTATTTT. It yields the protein CASSQMAWLGTDTQYF.

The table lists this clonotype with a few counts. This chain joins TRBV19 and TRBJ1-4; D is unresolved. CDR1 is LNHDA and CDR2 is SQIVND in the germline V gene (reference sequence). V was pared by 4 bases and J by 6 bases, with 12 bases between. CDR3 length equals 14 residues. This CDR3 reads CASSRSDGHEKLFF. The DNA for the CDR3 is TGTGCCAGTAGTAGATCAGACGGTCATGAAAAACTGTTTTTT.

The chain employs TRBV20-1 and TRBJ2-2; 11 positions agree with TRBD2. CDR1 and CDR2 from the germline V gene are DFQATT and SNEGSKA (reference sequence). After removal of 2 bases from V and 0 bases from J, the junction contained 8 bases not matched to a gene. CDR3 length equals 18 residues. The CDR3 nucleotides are TGCAGTGCTAGATTAAGACTAGCGGGGCCTCCGAACACCGGGGAGCTGTTTTTT. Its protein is CSARLRLAGPPNTGELFF.

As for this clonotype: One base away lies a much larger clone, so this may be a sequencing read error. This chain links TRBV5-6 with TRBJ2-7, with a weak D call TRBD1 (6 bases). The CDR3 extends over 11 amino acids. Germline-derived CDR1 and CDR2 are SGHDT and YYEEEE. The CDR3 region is CAISKDSEQYF. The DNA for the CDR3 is TGTGCCATCAGCAAGGACAGCGAGCAGTACTTC.

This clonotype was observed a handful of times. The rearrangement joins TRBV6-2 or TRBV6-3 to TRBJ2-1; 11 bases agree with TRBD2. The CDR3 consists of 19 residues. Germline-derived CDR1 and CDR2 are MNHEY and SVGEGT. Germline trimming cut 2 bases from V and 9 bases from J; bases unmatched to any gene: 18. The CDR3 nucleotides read TGTGCCAGCAGTTACGTTTTGGACACTACTAGCGGGGGAGGGGGTGAGCAGTTCTTC. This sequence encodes CASSYVLDTTSGGGGEQFF.

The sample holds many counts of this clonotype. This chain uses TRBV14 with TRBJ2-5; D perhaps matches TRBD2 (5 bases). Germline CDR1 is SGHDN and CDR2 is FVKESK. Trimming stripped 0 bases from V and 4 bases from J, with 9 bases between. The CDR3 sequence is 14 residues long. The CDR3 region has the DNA TGTGCCAGCAGCCAAGATGAGGAGGCAGAGACCCAGTACTTC. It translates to CASSQDEEAETQYF.

The CDR3 DNA sequence: TGCAGTGCTAGAGATTATGACTATGGCTACACCTTC. Translation: CSARDYDYGYTF. The chain carries TRBV20-1 and TRBJ1-2; no clear D gene. This CDR3 is built from 12 residues. The germline V gene encodes CDR1 DFQATT and CDR2 SNEGSKA (reference sequence). Trimming removed 0 bases from V and 3 bases from J, with 5 bases in between.

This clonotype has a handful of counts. Here the CDR3 reads CASSQESSVGETQYF. As DNA, the CDR3 is TGTGCCAGCAGCCAAGAGTCCAGCGTGGGGGAGACCCAGTACTTC. This sequence joins TRBV14 and TRBJ2-5; D is undetermined. CDR1 is SGHDN and CDR2 is FVKESK in the germline V gene. V was shortened by 0 bases and J by 5 bases, with 13 bases between the two germline ends. This CDR3 is built from 15 residues.

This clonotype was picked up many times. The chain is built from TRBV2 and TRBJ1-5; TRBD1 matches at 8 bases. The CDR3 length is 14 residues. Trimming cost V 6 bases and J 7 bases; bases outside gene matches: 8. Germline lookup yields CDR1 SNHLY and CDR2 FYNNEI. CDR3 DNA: TGTGCCAGCAGGGTGCAGGGGGCGAAACAGCCCCAGCATTTT. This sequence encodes CASRVQGAKQPQHF.

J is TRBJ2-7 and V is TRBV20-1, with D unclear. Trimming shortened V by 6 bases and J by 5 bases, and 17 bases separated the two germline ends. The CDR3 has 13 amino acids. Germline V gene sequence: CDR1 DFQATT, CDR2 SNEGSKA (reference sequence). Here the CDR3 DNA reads TGCAGTGCCACCGATCCGACCTTGAACGAGCAGTACTTC. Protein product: CSATDPTLNEQYF.

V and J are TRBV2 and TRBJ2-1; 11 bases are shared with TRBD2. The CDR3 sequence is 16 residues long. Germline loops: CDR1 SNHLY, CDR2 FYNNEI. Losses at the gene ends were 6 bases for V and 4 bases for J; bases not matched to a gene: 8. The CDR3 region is CASSAMGLAVYNEQFF. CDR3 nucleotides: TGTGCCAGCAGCGCTATGGGACTAGCGGTATACAATGAGCAGTTCTTC. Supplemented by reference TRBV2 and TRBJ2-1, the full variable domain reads EPEVTQTPSHQVTQMGQEVILRCVPISNHLYFYWYRQILGQKVEFLVSFYNNEISEKSEIFDDQFSVERPDGSNFTLKIRSTKLEDSAMYFCASSAMGLAVYNEQFFGPGTRLTVL.

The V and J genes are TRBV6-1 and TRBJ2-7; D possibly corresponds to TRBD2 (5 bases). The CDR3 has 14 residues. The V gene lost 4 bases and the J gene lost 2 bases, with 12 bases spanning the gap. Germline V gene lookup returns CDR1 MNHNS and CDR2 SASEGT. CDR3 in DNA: TGTGCCAGCAGTGTTGGAGGATCCCCCTACGAGCAGTACTTC. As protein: CASSVGGSPYEQYF.

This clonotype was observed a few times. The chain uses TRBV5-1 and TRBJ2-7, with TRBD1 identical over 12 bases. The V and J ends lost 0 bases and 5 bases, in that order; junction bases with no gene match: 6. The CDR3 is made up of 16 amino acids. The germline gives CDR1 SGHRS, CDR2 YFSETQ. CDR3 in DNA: TGCGCCAGCAGCTTGGCCCGTGGGACAGGGGGCAACGAGCAGTACTTC. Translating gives CASSLARGTGGNEQYF.

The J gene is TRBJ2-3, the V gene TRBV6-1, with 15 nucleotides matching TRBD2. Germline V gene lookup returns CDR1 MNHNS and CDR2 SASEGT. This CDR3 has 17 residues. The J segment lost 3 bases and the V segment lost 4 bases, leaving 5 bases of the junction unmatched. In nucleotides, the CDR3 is TGTGCCAGCAGTGGGACTAGCGGGGGGGCGGGGACAGATACGCAGTATTTT. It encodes CASSGTSGGAGTDTQYF.

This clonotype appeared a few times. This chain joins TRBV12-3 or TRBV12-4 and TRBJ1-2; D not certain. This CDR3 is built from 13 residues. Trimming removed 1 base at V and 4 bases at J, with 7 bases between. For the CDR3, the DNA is TGTGCCAGCAGTTTAGTCACAAGCTATGGCTACACCTTC. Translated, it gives CASSLVTSYGYTF.

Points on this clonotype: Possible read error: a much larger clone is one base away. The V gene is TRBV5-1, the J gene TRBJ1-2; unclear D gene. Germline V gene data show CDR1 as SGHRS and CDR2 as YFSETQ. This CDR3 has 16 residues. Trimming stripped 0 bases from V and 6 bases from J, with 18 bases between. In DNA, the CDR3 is TGCGCCAGCAGCTTGGTTAGGAGTCAACGGAAGAATGGCTACACCTTC. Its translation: CASSLVRSQRKNGYTF.

The CDR3: CASSPQGAPNQPQHF. CDR3 in DNA: TGTGCCAGCTCACCACAGGGGGCCCCCAATCAGCCCCAGCATTTT. The gene calls are TRBV18 and TRBJ1-5; the match to TRBD1 covers 7 bases. J was trimmed by 3 bases and V by 1 base; bases with no gene match: 3. Per germline, CDR1 KGHSH and CDR2 LQKENI. The CDR3 runs to 15 residues. Looking up the rest from reference TRBV18 and TRBJ1-5 gives the full variable domain: NAGVMQNPRHLVRRRGQEARLRCSPMKGHSHVYWYRQLPEEGLKFMVYLQKENIIDESGMPKERFSAEFPKEGPSILRIQQVVRGDSAAYFCASSPQGAPNQPQHFGDGTRLSIL.